This T cell receptor beta chain was found in a study of blood T cell repertoires in COVID-19. On the study more broadly: From T cells, B-cell-depleted T cells, or PBMCs came the material, which was cDNA or gDNA.

Using immunoSEQ multiplex PCR, the repertoire was profiled, and TCRdb retains in-frame clones only, with some absent. The table has 150,000 to 190,000 clones, roughly four fifths seen once. Per the germline V gene, CDR1 is SGHRS and CDR2 is YFSETQ. Trimming took 6 bases from V and 2 from J, leaving 13 bases between them. The CDR3 runs 14 residues. The chain uses TRBV5-1 and TRBJ2-3; possible D gene TRBD1, 5 bases. This sequence was found in a woman of 80 years or more with acute or convalescent COVID-19. The sample taken for sequencing was peripheral blood. This CDR3 reads CASKWGGFTDTQYF. In nucleotides, the CDR3 is TGCGCCAGCAAATGGGGCGGCTTCACAGATACGCAGTATTTT. The full variable domain, completed using reference TRBV5-1 and TRBJ2-3, is KAGVTQTPRYLIKTRGQQVTLSCSPISGHRSVSWYQQTPGQGLQFLFEYFSETQRNKGNFPGRFSGRQFSNSRSEMNVSTLELGDSALYLCASKWGGFTDTQYFGPGTRLTVL.